By proportion, the clone carrying this TCR beta chain is medium-sized. Its target is unknown. The data were taken from a study of T cell repertoires in aging, cancer and after chemotherapy. For the study at large: The whole study produced a dataset of around 8.4 million TCR reads.

A mixed TRB-A/B primer pool amplified rearranged TRB by multiplex touch-down PCR. MiXCR, run by TCRdb on the multiplex PCR reads, gives a single entry per CDR3 protein. The data show approximately 4,600 distinct CDR3 sequences, approximately 22% seen once. Peripheral blood genomic DNA, not sorted cells or RNA, was the template. General study points: Untreated cancer patients had significantly lower blood TCR diversity than age-matched healthy donors. The repertoire data cannot show anything about immunological memory following chemotherapy.

V was pared by 0 bases and J by 7 bases, with 9 bases between. Germline assignment: CDR1 GTSNPN and CDR2 SVGIG (reference sequence). This CDR3 spans 12 amino acids. The chain uses TRBV30 and TRBJ2-5, with D uncertain. The source material was blood. The TCR originated in a human donor in good health. The donor label of this sample is uncertain. The CDR3 sequence: CAWSVVGWTQYF. The CDR3, as DNA: TGTGCCTGGAGTGTAGTAGGGTGGACCCAGTACTTC.